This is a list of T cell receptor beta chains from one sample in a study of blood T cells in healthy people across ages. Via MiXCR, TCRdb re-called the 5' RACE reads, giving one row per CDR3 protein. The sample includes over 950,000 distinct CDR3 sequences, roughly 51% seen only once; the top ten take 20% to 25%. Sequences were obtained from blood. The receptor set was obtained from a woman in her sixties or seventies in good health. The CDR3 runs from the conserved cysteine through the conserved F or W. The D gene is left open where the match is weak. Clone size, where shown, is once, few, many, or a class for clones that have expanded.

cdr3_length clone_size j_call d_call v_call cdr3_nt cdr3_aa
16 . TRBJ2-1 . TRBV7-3 TGTGCCAGCAGCTATTCCCTACCACTAGGAAACAATGAGCAGTTCTTC CASSYSLPLGNNEQFF
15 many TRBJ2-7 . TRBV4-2 TGTGCCAGCAGCCCTACGACAGGAATGGGGTACGAGCAGTACTTC CASSPTTGMGYEQYF
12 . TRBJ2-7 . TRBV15 TGTGCCACCAGCGCCCTCCGGGATGAGCAGTACTTC CATSALRDEQYF
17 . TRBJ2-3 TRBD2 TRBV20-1 TGCAGTGCTAGAAAATTTGAGGCGGGAGGTATGACAGATACGCAGTATTTT CSARKFEAGGMTDTQYF
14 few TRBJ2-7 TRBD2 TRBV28 TGTGCCAGCAGATCTAGCGGGAGATCCTACGAGCAGTACTTC CASRSSGRSYEQYF
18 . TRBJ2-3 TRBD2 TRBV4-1 TGCGCCAGCAGCCCCCCGGGGACTAGCGGGAGTAGCACAGATACGCAGTATTTT CASSPPGTSGSSTDTQYF
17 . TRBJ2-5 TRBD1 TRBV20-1 TGCAGTGCTACATCACTCTCCCTACAGGGGGCGAAAGAGACCCAGTACTTC CSATSLSLQGAKETQYF
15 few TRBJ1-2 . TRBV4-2 TGTGCCAGCAGCCCTCCTGTCGAAGCCCCCAATGGCTACACCTTC CASSPPVEAPNGYTF
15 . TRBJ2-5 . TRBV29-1 TGCAGCGTTGAATTCCCAAAAGTGAGCGGAGGGACCCAGTACTTC CSVEFPKVSGGTQYF
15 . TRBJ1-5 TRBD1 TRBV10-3 TGTGCCATCAGTGAAGGGGGCAGTAGCAATCAGCCCCAGCATTTT CAISEGGSSNQPQHF
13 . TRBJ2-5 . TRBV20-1 TGCAGTGCGAGACTAGTCCCCGCGGAGACCCAGTACTTC CSARLVPAETQYF
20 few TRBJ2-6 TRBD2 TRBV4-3 TGCGCCAGCAGTCCCAGATTAGGGACTAGCGACCCCTCTGGGGCCAACGTCCTGACTTTC CASSPRLGTSDPSGANVLTF
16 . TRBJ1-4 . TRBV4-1 TGCGCCAGCAGCCCAGCGGGGGTACTAAGCATGAGAAAACTGTTTTTT CASSPAGVLSMRKLFF
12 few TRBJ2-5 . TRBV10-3 TGTGCCATCAGTGACAGTTCGGAGACCCAGTACTTC CAISDSSETQYF
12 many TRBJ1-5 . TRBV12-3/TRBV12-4 TGTGCCAGCAGTTCTGGGATGCAGCCCCAGCATTTT CASSSGMQPQHF
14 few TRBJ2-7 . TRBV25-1 TGTGCCAGCACCACTGGGACCAATACCTACGAGCAGTACTTC CASTTGTNTYEQYF
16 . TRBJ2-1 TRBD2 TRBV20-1 TGCAGTGCTATTACCAGAACTAGCGGAACCTACAATGAGCAGTTCTTC CSAITRTSGTYNEQFF
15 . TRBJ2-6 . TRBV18 TGTGCCAGCTCCCGGGGGGCCTCTGGGGCCAACGTCCCGACTTTC CASSRGASGANVPTF
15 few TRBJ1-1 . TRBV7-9 TGTGCCAGCAGCTCTCCGGATGAGGACGCTGGGCGAGCTTTCTTT CASSSPDEDAGRAFF
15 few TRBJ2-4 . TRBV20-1 TGCAGTGCTCCGACTCCGGGCTCGAGGAAAAACATTCAGTACTTC CSAPTPGSRKNIQYF
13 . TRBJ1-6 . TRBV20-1 TGCAGTGCTAGCCGGGACCGGCAATCACCCCTCCACTTT CSASRDRQSPLHF
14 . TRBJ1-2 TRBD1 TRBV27 TGTGCCAGCAGTTTACGGACAGGGAACTATGGCTACACCTTC CASSLRTGNYGYTF
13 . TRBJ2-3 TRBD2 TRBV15 TGTGCCACCAGCATCCCCGGGACTAGTGTAGAGTATTTT CATSIPGTSVEYF
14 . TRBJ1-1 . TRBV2 TGTGCCAGCACCCGAAGACAGGCGAACACTGAAGCTTTCTTT CASTRRQANTEAFF
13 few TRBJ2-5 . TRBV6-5 TGTGCCAGCAGCCCCCCCGGGGGACAGACCCAGTACTTC CASSPPGGQTQYF
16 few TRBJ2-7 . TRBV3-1 TGTGCCAGCAGCCAATACCTTGGTTCGAGTTCTTACGAGCAGTACTTC CASSQYLGSSSYEQYF
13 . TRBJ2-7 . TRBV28 TGTGCCAGCAGACCGGGACCTTCCTACGAGCAGTACTTC CASRPGPSYEQYF
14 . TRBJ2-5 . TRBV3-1 TGTGCCAGCAGCCAAGACGGGCAGGGAGAGACCCAGTACTTC CASSQDGQGETQYF
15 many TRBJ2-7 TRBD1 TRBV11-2 TGTGCCAGCAGCTCAACAGGGGGAGGTTCCTACGAGCAGTACTTC CASSSTGGGSYEQYF
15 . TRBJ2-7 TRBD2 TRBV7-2 TGTGCCAGCAGCTTAGCTGGACTAGCGCTCTACGAGCAGTACTTC CASSLAGLALYEQYF
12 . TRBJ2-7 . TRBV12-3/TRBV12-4 TGTGCCAGCGGGGCAGGGTTCGGCGAGCAGTACTTC CASGAGFGEQYF
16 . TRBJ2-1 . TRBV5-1 TGCGCCAGCAGCAGAACCGGGACTGCAAACTACAATGAGCAGTTCTTC CASSRTGTANYNEQFF
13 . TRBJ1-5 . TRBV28 TGTGCCAGCAGTCCCGTCCGCAATCAGCCCCAGCATTTT CASSPVRNQPQHF
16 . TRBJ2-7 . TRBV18 TGTGCCAGCTCTCTCGATCACGAACGTCCAAATTACGAGCAGTACTTC CASSLDHERPNYEQYF
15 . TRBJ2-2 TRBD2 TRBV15 TGTGCCACCATGGATGCGCGGGAGCGAACCGGGGAGCTGTTTTTT CATMDARERTGELFF
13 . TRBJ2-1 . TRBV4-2 TGTGCCAGCAGCCAAGATGGGGTCGATGAGCAGTTCTTC CASSQDGVDEQFF
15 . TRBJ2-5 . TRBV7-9 TGTGCCAGCAGCCACAGCACGGGGGCTCGGGAGACCCAGTACTTC CASSHSTGARETQYF
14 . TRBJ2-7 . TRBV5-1 TGCGCCAGCAGCTTTGGTCTTGGTTCTTACGAGCAGTACTTC CASSFGLGSYEQYF
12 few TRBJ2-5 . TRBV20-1 TGCAGTGCTACAAGGAGGCGGGAGACCCAGTACTTC CSATRRRETQYF
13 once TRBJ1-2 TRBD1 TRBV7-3 TGTGCCAGCAGCGACGGGACAGCCTATGGCTACACCTTC CASSDGTAYGYTF
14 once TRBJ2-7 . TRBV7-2 TGTGCCAGCAGCTTAGTTAACATGGCCTACGAGCAGTACTTC CASSLVNMAYEQYF
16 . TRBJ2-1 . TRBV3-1 TGTGCCAGCAGCCCTACCGCTAGTCTGAGATCCCGTGAGCAGTTCTTC CASSPTASLRSREQFF
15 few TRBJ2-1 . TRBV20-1 TGCAGTGCTAGTTCTGACCTTGGGACCGTCAATGAGCAGTTCTTC CSASSDLGTVNEQFF
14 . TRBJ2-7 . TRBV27 TGTGCCAGCAGGGGGCCGGCTAGCGCCTACGAGCAGTACTTC CASRGPASAYEQYF
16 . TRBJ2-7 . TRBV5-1 TGCGCCAGCAGCTTGGCTACACAGGCCACCTCCTACGAGCAGTACTTC CASSLATQATSYEQYF
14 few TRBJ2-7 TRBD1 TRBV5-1 TGCGCCAGCAGCTTCCAGGGGGCGCGGAACGAGCAGTACTTC CASSFQGARNEQYF
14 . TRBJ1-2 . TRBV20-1 TGCAGTGCCAAGGACCCAGGGGCCAACTATGGCTACACCTTC CSAKDPGANYGYTF
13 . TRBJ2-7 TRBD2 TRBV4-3 TGCGCCAGCAGCCAAGATGCGGGGGGGAGGCAGTACTTC CASSQDAGGRQYF
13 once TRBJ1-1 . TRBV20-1 TGCAGTGGCCATTCAAGGGGCCACACTGAAGCTTTCTTT CSGHSRGHTEAFF
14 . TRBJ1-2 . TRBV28 TGTGCCAGCAGTCAAGAGGGACGGCCGAATGGCTACACCTTC CASSQEGRPNGYTF